This TCR beta chain was sequenced for a study of blood T cell repertoires in COVID-19. On the study more broadly: The cDNA or gDNA used as material had been derived from T cells, B-cell-depleted T cells, or PBMCs.

Authors' data handling: For nucleated cells, counts were estimated from reference gene primer amplification. Assay used: immunoSEQ multiplex PCR; TCRdb lists only in-frame clones, some missing. The V and J calls and clone size come from that table; D and trimming were worked out from the DNA. The sample holds nearly 70,000 clones, more than 70% seen once. CDR1 is SGHDT, CDR2 YYEEEE, per germline. V was cut by 3 bases and J by 3 bases, with 13 bases left in between. This CDR3 has 15 residues. The source is a woman in her sixties or seventies with acute or convalescent COVID-19. The sample taken for sequencing was peripheral blood. The gene calls are TRBV5-6 and TRBJ1-5; D is possibly TRBD1 (6 bases). For the CDR3, the DNA is TGTGCCAGCAGCTGGGGGCGGGGGAACAATCAGCCCCAGCATTTT. It specifies CASSWGRGNNQPQHF.